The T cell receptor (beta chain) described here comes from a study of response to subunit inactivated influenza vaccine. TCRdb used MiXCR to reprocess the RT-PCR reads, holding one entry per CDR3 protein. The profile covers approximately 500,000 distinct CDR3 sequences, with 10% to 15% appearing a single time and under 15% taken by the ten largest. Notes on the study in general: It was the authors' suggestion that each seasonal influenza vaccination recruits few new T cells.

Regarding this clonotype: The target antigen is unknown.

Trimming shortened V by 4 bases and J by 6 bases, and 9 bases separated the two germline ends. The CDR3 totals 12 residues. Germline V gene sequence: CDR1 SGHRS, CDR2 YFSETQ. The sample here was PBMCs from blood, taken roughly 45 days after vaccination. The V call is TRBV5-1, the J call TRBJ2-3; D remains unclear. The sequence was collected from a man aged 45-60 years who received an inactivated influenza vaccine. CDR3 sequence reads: CASSELWDTQYF. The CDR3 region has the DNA TGCGCCAGCAGCGAATTATGGGATACGCAGTATTTT.